This is a list of T cell receptor beta chains from one sample in a study of blood T cell repertoires in COVID-19. Produced via immunoSEQ multiplex PCR; TCRdb's table is partial and in-frame only. Among around 230,000 clones, roughly nine tenths were seen once, and the ten largest hold roughly 0.69%. The source material was peripheral blood. Every receptor here comes from a man aged 35 to 55 with acute or convalescent COVID-19. Each CDR3 is given with its conserved first and last residue. D genes are given only for firm matches. Clone size is given for some rows only: seen once, a few or many times, or a class if the clone is expanded.

j_call clone_size v_call d_call cdr3_nt cdr3_aa
TRBJ2-7 - TRBV2 TRBD1 TGTGCCAGCACGGACAGGGGGGGATGGTACGAGCAGTACTTC CASTDRGGWYEQYF
TRBJ1-2 - TRBV6-6 TRBD1 TGTGCCAGCAGTCACATACAGGGGAATGGCTACACCTTC CASSHIQGNGYTF
TRBJ1-1 once TRBV5-4 - TGTGCCAGCAGCTTGATAGGGGGAAACACTGAAGCTTTCTTT CASSLIGGNTEAFF
TRBJ2-2 once TRBV27 - TGTGCCAGCAGCCAAGGGGTGGACACCGGGGAGCTGTTTTTT CASSQGVDTGELFF
TRBJ2-3 - TRBV7-9 - TGTGCCAGCAGCTCCATAGCGGTCCTCACAGATACGCAGTATTTT CASSSIAVLTDTQYF
TRBJ2-7 - TRBV5-1 TRBD1 TGCGCCAGCAGCTCCCCCGGGACAGGGATTTACGAGCAGTACTTC CASSSPGTGIYEQYF
TRBJ2-2 - TRBV5-8 TRBD1 TGTGCCAGCAGCTTGGACAGGGGGAGGACCGGGGAGCTGTTTTTT CASSLDRGRTGELFF
TRBJ2-7 few TRBV9 - TGTGCCAGCAGCGCTGCTAGCAGTTTCGAGCAGTACTTC CASSAASSFEQYF
TRBJ2-7 - TRBV28 - TGTGCCATAATGGGGCCGTCCTACGAGCAGTACTTC CAIMGPSYEQYF
TRBJ2-7 - TRBV24-1 TRBD2 TGTGCCACCAGTGATTCGGGACTAACCTACGAGCAGTACTTC CATSDSGLTYEQYF
TRBJ2-2 - TRBV9 TRBD1 TGTGCCAGCAGCGCCGGGACAGGGGAGGCCGGGGAGCTGTTTTTT CASSAGTGEAGELFF
TRBJ1-2 once TRBV6-4 TRBD1 TGTGCCAGCAGTGACCCTCAGGGGGAGCCCCTCTATGGCTACACCTTC CASSDPQGEPLYGYTF
TRBJ1-3 - TRBV5-1 - TGCGCCAGCAGCTTGGAGACAGTCTCTGGAAACACCATATATTTT CASSLETVSGNTIYF